This is a list of T cell receptor beta chains from one sample in a study of T cell responses to AZD1222 COVID-19 vaccine. The data were produced by immunoSEQ multiplex PCR, yet TCRdb's version contains in-frame clones alone and is incomplete. This table holds roughly 80,000 clones, roughly 90% found once. The sample consisted of peripheral blood, taken on day 0 of MenACWY control vaccination. These TCRs come from an adult in good health. Both conserved end residues are part of each CDR3. The order of the fields is V gene, D gene, clone size, J gene, CDR3 protein, CDR3 DNA. A D gene is named only where the DNA matches it firmly. Size tells how often a clone was seen (once, few, many) or the class of an expanded clone, and some rows leave it out.

v_call: TRBV4-3; d_call: -; clone_size: -; j_call: TRBJ1-5; cdr3_aa: CASSQDFTAYSNQPQHF; cdr3_nt: TGCGCCAGCAGCCAAGATTTTACAGCTTATAGCAATCAGCCCCAGCATTTT
v_call: TRBV19; d_call: TRBD1; clone_size: -; j_call: TRBJ1-6; cdr3_aa: CASSIVAGGSGTPLHF; cdr3_nt: TGTGCCAGTAGTATTGTGGCAGGGGGATCCGGGACACCCCTCCACTTT
v_call: TRBV30; d_call: -; clone_size: -; j_call: TRBJ2-3; cdr3_aa: CAWSAPADFTDTQYF; cdr3_nt: TGTGCCTGGAGTGCTCCAGCGGATTTCACAGATACGCAGTATTTT
v_call: TRBV5-4; d_call: -; clone_size: -; j_call: TRBJ1-1; cdr3_aa: CASSGWGNTEAFF; cdr3_nt: TGTGCCAGCAGTGGGTGGGGGAACACTGAAGCTTTCTTT
v_call: TRBV6-4; d_call: TRBD1; clone_size: -; j_call: TRBJ1-1; cdr3_aa: CASSASPGQGTAFF; cdr3_nt: TGTGCCAGCAGTGCATCTCCGGGACAGGGGACGGCTTTCTTT
v_call: TRBV6-6; d_call: -; clone_size: -; j_call: TRBJ1-2; cdr3_aa: CASRQDSFSDYGYTF; cdr3_nt: TGTGCCAGCAGACAGGACAGTTTTTCAGACTATGGCTACACCTTC
v_call: TRBV4-2; d_call: TRBD2; clone_size: -; j_call: TRBJ2-5; cdr3_aa: CASSQGLAGGQETQYF; cdr3_nt: TGTGCCAGCAGCCAAGGACTAGCGGGGGGGCAAGAGACCCAGTACTTC
v_call: TRBV6-5; d_call: -; clone_size: -; j_call: TRBJ1-1; cdr3_aa: CASSPTRQGNTEAFF; cdr3_nt: TGTGCCAGCAGTCCAACCAGACAAGGGAACACTGAAGCTTTCTTT
v_call: TRBV5-4; d_call: -; clone_size: -; j_call: TRBJ2-2; cdr3_aa: CASSPRRGEGTGELFF; cdr3_nt: TGTGCCAGCAGCCCCCGAAGGGGGGAGGGTACCGGGGAGCTGTTTTTT
v_call: TRBV6-2/TRBV6-3; d_call: TRBD1; clone_size: -; j_call: TRBJ2-7; cdr3_aa: CASSYSRAGGLSEQYF; cdr3_nt: TGTGCCAGCAGTTACTCGAGGGCAGGGGGTCTCTCCGAGCAGTACTTC
v_call: TRBV12-3/TRBV12-4; d_call: -; clone_size: -; j_call: TRBJ1-2; cdr3_aa: CASSPPFVYGYTF; cdr3_nt: TGTGCCAGCAGCCCCCCGTTCGTCTATGGCTACACCTTC
v_call: TRBV5-1; d_call: TRBD2; clone_size: -; j_call: TRBJ2-5; cdr3_aa: CASSSGPGGEETQYF; cdr3_nt: TGCGCCAGCAGCTCGGGCCCCGGGGGGGAAGAGACCCAGTACTTC
v_call: TRBV9; d_call: -; clone_size: -; j_call: TRBJ2-3; cdr3_aa: CASSPPRGGRSTDTQYF; cdr3_nt: TGTGCCAGCAGCCCACCCCGTGGGGGTAGGAGCACAGATACGCAGTATTTT
v_call: TRBV12-3/TRBV12-4; d_call: -; clone_size: -; j_call: TRBJ1-5; cdr3_aa: CASSLTINQPQHF; cdr3_nt: TGTGCCAGCAGCCTCACTATCAATCAGCCCCAGCATTTT
v_call: TRBV7-8; d_call: -; clone_size: once; j_call: TRBJ1-1; cdr3_aa: CASSLMGGTEAFF; cdr3_nt: TGTGCCAGCAGCTTAATGGGAGGCACTGAAGCTTTCTTT
v_call: TRBV28; d_call: -; clone_size: -; j_call: TRBJ1-2; cdr3_aa: CASSPGDYGYTF; cdr3_nt: TGTGCCAGCAGCCCCGGGGACTATGGCTACACCTTC
v_call: TRBV19; d_call: -; clone_size: once; j_call: TRBJ2-1; cdr3_aa: CASSIGSRNEQFF; cdr3_nt: TGTGCCAGTAGTATTGGGTCCAGAAATGAGCAGTTCTTC
v_call: TRBV2; d_call: -; clone_size: -; j_call: TRBJ2-7; cdr3_aa: CASMKRASSYEQYF; cdr3_nt: TGTGCCAGCATGAAACGGGCGAGCTCCTACGAGCAGTACTTC
v_call: TRBV7-2; d_call: -; clone_size: -; j_call: TRBJ2-1; cdr3_aa: CASGGTQSYNEQFF; cdr3_nt: TGTGCCAGCGGAGGCACCCAATCCTACAATGAGCAGTTCTTC
v_call: TRBV6-5; d_call: -; clone_size: -; j_call: TRBJ2-7; cdr3_aa: CASGSGDKSSYEQYF; cdr3_nt: TGTGCCAGCGGGTCGGGGGACAAGAGCTCCTACGAGCAGTACTTC
v_call: TRBV4-3; d_call: -; clone_size: -; j_call: TRBJ2-1; cdr3_aa: CASSQGGEGPYNEQFF; cdr3_nt: TGCGCCAGCAGCCAAGGGGGCGAGGGCCCCTACAATGAGCAGTTCTTC
v_call: TRBV7-2; d_call: -; clone_size: -; j_call: TRBJ2-3; cdr3_aa: CASSFKAQIGTSTDTQYF; cdr3_nt: TGTGCCAGCAGCTTTAAGGCCCAGATCGGGACCTCCACAGATACGCAGTATTTT